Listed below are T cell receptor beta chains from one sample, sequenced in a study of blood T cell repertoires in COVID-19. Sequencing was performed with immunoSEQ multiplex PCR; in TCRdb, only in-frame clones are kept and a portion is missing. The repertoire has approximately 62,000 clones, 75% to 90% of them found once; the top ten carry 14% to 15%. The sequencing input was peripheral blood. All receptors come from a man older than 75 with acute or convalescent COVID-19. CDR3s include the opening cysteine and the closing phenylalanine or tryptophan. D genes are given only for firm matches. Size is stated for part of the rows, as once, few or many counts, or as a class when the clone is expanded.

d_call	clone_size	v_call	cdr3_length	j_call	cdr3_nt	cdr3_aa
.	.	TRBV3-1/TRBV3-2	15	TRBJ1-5	TGTGCCAGCAGCCAAGATCCGGGGAGGGATCAGCCCCAGCATTTT	CASSQDPGRDQPQHF
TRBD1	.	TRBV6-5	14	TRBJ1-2	TGTGCCAGCAGCGGGGACAGGGGGCCCTATGGCTACACCTTC	CASSGDRGPYGYTF
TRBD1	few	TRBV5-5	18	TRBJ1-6	TGTGCCAGCAGCTCGGGACAGGGGCCGAGCTCCTATAATTCACCCCTCCACTTT	CASSSGQGPSSYNSPLHF
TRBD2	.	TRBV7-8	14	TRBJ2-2	TGTGCCAGCAGCTTATACGGGAGGACCGGGGAGCTGTTTTTT	CASSLYGRTGELFF
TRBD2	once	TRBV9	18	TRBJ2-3	TGTGCCAGCAGCCTCTTCAATTTAGCGGGGGGGAACACAGATACGCAGTATTTT	CASSLFNLAGGNTDTQYF
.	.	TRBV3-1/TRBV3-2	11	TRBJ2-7	TGTGCCAGCAGCCATATTGACGAGCAGTACTTC	CASSHIDEQYF
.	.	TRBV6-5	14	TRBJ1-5	TGTGCCAGCAGGACAAAAAATAGCAATCAGCCCCAGCATTTT	CASRTKNSNQPQHF
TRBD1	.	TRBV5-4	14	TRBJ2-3	TGTGCCAGCAAGACAGGGTGGAGCACAGATACGCAGTATTTT	CASKTGWSTDTQYF
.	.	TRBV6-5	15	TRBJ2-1	TGTGCCAGCAGGCACGGAGCAGGGGGCGGGGGTGAGCAGTTCTTC	CASRHGAGGGGEQFF
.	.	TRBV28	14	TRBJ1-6	TGTGCCAGCAACAGGGAGCGTGCTAATTCACCCCTCCACTTT	CASNRERANSPLHF
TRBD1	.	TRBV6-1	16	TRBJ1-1	TGTGCCAGCAGTGGCCTGACAGGGAGGTTGAACACTGAAGCTTTCTTT	CASSGLTGRLNTEAFF
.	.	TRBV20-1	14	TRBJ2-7	TGCAGTGCTAGTCCTGGGACGGACTACTACGAGCAGTACTTC	CSASPGTDYYEQYF
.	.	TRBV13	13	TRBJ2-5	TGTGCCAGCAGCAAACCTAGGGAGGAGACCCAGTACTTC	CASSKPREETQYF
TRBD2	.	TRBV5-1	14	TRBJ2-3	TGCGCCAGCAGGCCGAGACTAGCCACAGATACGCAGTATTTT	CASRPRLATDTQYF
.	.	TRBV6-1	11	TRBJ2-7	TGTGCCAGCAGTCAAAACTACGAGCTGTACTTC	CASSQNYELYF
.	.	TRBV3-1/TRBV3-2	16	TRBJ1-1	TGTGCCAGCAGCCAAGAGGGGGGGTCTGTGAACACTGAAGCTTTCTTT	CASSQEGGSVNTEAFF
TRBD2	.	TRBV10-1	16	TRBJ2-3	TGCGCCAGCAGTGATGGACTAGCGGGGAAAAGAGATACGCAGTATTTT	CASSDGLAGKRDTQYF
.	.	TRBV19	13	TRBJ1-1	TGTGCCAGTAGTAGCCAGATGAACACTGAAGCTTTCTTT	CASSSQMNTEAFF
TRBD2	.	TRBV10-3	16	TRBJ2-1	TGTGCCATCAGTGACGTAGGAGCGGGGAGCTACAATGAGCAGTTCTTC	CAISDVGAGSYNEQFF
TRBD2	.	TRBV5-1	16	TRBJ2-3	TGCGCCAGCAGCCCAAGACTAGCGGGAAGCACAGATACGCAGTATTTT	CASSPRLAGSTDTQYF
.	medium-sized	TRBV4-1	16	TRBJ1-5	TGCGCCAGCAGCCATGACGGGGGAAGAGTCGATCAGCCCCAGCATTTT	CASSHDGGRVDQPQHF
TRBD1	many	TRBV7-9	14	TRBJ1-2	TGTGCCAGCAGCTTAGACCAGGGGGCAGGGGGCTACACCTTC	CASSLDQGAGGYTF
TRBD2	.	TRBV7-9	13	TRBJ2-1	TGTGCCAGCAGCCGGACTAGCGGGGCTGAGCAGTTCTTC	CASSRTSGAEQFF
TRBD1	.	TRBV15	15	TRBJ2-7	TGTGCCACCAGAAGAGACAGGGTCGGCTCCTACGAGCAGTACTTC	CATRRDRVGSYEQYF
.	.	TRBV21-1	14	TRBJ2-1	TGTGCCAGCAGATCGCCGAGCTCCTACAATGAGCAGTTCTTC	CASRSPSSYNEQFF
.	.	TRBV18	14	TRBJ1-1	TGTGCCAGCTCACCTGGACAGCTGAACACTGAAGCTTTCTTT	CASSPGQLNTEAFF
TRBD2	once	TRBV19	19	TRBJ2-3	TGTGCCAGTAGCGCGGAGGGAGCGGGGGCGCTCTATAGCACAGATACGCAGTATTTT	CASSAEGAGALYSTDTQYF
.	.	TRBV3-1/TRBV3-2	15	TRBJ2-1	TGTGCCAGCAGCCAAGCCCCCCAGGGTTACAATGAGCAGTTCTTC	CASSQAPQGYNEQFF
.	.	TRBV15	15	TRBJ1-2	TGTGCCACCAGCAGAGATACTGGCCAGGGCTATGGCTACACCTTC	CATSRDTGQGYGYTF
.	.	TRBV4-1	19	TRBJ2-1	TGCGCCAGCAGCCAAGATACTTCTAGCGCCTTCTCATCCTACAATGAGCAGTTCTTC	CASSQDTSSAFSSYNEQFF
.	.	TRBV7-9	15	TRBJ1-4	TGTGCCAGCAGCTTAGACAGGGCAACTAATGAAAAACTGTTTTTT	CASSLDRATNEKLFF
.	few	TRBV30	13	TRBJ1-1	TGTGCCTGGAGTGTATATCGGTACACTGAAGCTTTCTTT	CAWSVYRYTEAFF
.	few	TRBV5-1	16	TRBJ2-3	TGCGCCAGCAGCAGGACTGGGGGGGCCGTAGTAGATACGCAGTATTTT	CASSRTGGAVVDTQYF
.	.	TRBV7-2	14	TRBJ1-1	TGTGCCAGCAGCTTTCAGGGTAGGGTCACTGAAGCTTTCTTT	CASSFQGRVTEAFF
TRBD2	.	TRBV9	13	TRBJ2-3	TGTGCCAGCAGTGGGAGCGGGGAAAGACAGCAGTATTTT	CASSGSGERQQYF
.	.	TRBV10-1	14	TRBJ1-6	TGCGCCAGCAGCCAGGGATTGCGCGATTCACCCCTCCACTTT	CASSQGLRDSPLHF
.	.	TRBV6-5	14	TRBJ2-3	TGTGCCGGGGGGATGCTATCTAGCACAGATACGCAGTATTTT	CAGGMLSSTDTQYF
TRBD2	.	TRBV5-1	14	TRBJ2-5	TGCGCCAGCAGCCCCGGGACTAGCCAAGAGACCCAGTACTTC	CASSPGTSQETQYF
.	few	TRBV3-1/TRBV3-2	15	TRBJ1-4	TGTGCCAGCAGCCACGATCAGGGCGCGGGAGAAAAACTGTTTTTT	CASSHDQGAGEKLFF
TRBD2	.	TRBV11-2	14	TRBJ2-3	TGTGCCAGCAGCCTGGGACTATCCGAGGATACGCAGTATTTT	CASSLGLSEDTQYF